This T cell receptor (beta chain) was profiled in a study of cytomegalovirus exposure and HLA in healthy donors. TCRdb's copy holds only in-frame clones and misses some; the assay was immunoSEQ multiplex PCR. The data contain 65,000 to 80,000 clones, 94% of them singletons. The CDR3 is 13 amino acids. Trimming removed 1 base at V and 1 base at J, with 5 bases between. CDR1 is MGHRA, CDR2 YSYEKL, per germline. The TCR was taken from a woman younger than 30 in good health and CMV-seropositive. J is TRBJ2-7 and V is TRBV4-1; D uncertain. Sequenced material: PBMCs. This CDR3 reads CASSQGGSYEQYF. CDR3 bases: TGCGCCAGCAGCCAAGGAGGTTCCTACGAGCAGTACTTC.